This is a list of T cell receptor beta chains from one sample in a study of blood T cell repertoires in COVID-19. Assay: immunoSEQ multiplex PCR; the TCRdb copy retains only in-frame clones and omits some. This table has 90,000 to 140,000 clones, roughly 76% appearing once. Specimen: peripheral blood. These receptors all stem from a woman in her 70s with acute or convalescent COVID-19. CDR3s include the opening cysteine and the closing phenylalanine or tryptophan. A D gene is named only where the DNA matches it firmly. Clone size is given for some rows only: seen once, a few or many times, or a class if the clone is expanded.

DNA	CDR3	size	length	J	D	V
TGTGCCAGCAGCTTGTCTAGCGTAAGCACAGATACGCAGTATTTT	CASSLSSVSTDTQYF	-	15	TRBJ2-3	-	TRBV5-4
TGTGCCTGGACCCAGACGGGGGGCTATGGCTACACCTTC	CAWTQTGGYGYTF	-	13	TRBJ1-2	-	TRBV30
TGTGCCAGCAGACAGTTCTATGGAAACACCATATATTTT	CASRQFYGNTIYF	-	13	TRBJ1-3	-	TRBV6-5
TGTGCCAGCAGTTTATTGGGGACTAGCAACACAGATACGCAGTATTTT	CASSLLGTSNTDTQYF	-	16	TRBJ2-3	TRBD2	TRBV28
TGTGCCAGCAGCGGAGGGACAGGGGGCGGACTAGGCCGAAACACCATATATTTT	CASSGGTGGGLGRNTIYF	-	18	TRBJ1-3	TRBD1	TRBV9
TGCAGCGTTGAAGTTGGGCAGCCCGGTTTTAAGACCCAGTACTTC	CSVEVGQPGFKTQYF	-	15	TRBJ2-5	-	TRBV29-1
TGTGCCAGCAGTGAGGCTTCGGGGAGCTATGGCTACACCTTC	CASSEASGSYGYTF	-	14	TRBJ1-2	-	TRBV6-1
TGCGCCAGCAGCAAACGACAGGGCGGCGGGGAGCTGTTTTTT	CASSKRQGGGELFF	-	14	TRBJ2-2	TRBD1	TRBV5-1
TGTGCCAGCAGCTTATGGCGGGGTAGCGGGAGTACCTACAATGAGCAGTTCTTC	CASSLWRGSGSTYNEQFF	-	18	TRBJ2-1	TRBD2	TRBV7-9
TGTGCCAGCAGTGAACTGCAGGGGTATGGCTACACCTTC	CASSELQGYGYTF	once	13	TRBJ1-2	-	TRBV2
TGCGCCAGCACGCGGGGGGACACCGGGGAGCTGTTTTTT	CASTRGDTGELFF	few	13	TRBJ2-2	TRBD2	TRBV5-1
TGTGCCAGTAGCACTCGGGGGACTAGTAAAGAGACCCAGTACTTC	CASSTRGTSKETQYF	-	15	TRBJ2-5	TRBD2	TRBV19
TGTGCCAGTAGTCCAGAGGGCTGGACAGTAAACTATGGCTACACCTTC	CASSPEGWTVNYGYTF	-	16	TRBJ1-2	-	TRBV19
TGCAGTGCCCCGGACAGCTATGGCTACACCTTC	CSAPDSYGYTF	-	11	TRBJ1-2	-	TRBV20-1
TGTGCCAGCAGCGTAGGCCTAGCGGGATGGGGCGAGCAGTACTTC	CASSVGLAGWGEQYF	-	15	TRBJ2-7	TRBD2	TRBV9
TGTGCCAGCAGTGAACGATGGAAACTAGCGGGAGACAACAACAATGAGCAGTTCTTC	CASSERWKLAGDNNNEQFF	once	19	TRBJ2-1	TRBD2	TRBV2
TGTGCCAGCAGCGACAGGGGGCATGGTGAAAAACTGTTTTTT	CASSDRGHGEKLFF	-	14	TRBJ1-4	TRBD1	TRBV2
TGTGCCAGCAGCGACCCGAGAGGTACAGGGGGGTATGGCTACACCTTC	CASSDPRGTGGYGYTF	-	16	TRBJ1-2	TRBD1	TRBV28
TGTGCCAGCAGTTTAATTGGCAAGGCGGGAGCCCCCTACGAGCAGTACTTC	CASSLIGKAGAPYEQYF	-	17	TRBJ2-7	TRBD2	TRBV27
TGTGCCAGCAGCGGAGACAGGGTGCGCACTGAAGCTTTCTTT	CASSGDRVRTEAFF	-	14	TRBJ1-1	TRBD1	TRBV2
TGTGCCAGTCGGGGTCGGGGGGGCACAGATACGCAGTATTTT	CASRGRGGTDTQYF	-	14	TRBJ2-3	TRBD2	TRBV19
TGTGCCAGCAGCCAAGCCGTACCGATTCCTACCTGTGAGCAGTACTTC	CASSQAVPIPTCEQYF	once	16	TRBJ2-7	-	TRBV3-1/TRBV3-2